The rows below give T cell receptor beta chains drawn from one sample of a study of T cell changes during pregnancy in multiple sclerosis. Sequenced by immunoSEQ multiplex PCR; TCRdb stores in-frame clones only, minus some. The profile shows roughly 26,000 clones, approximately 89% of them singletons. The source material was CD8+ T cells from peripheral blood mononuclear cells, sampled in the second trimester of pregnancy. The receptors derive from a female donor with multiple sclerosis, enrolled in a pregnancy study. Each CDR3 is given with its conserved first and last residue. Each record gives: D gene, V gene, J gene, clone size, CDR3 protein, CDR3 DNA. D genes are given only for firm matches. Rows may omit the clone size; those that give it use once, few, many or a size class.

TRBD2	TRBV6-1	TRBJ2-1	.	CASSEVIGLAGTEQFF	TGTGCCAGCAGTGAGGTGATAGGACTAGCGGGAACTGAGCAGTTCTTC
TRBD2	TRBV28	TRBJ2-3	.	CASIREGSDTQYF	TGTGCCAGCATTCGGGAGGGTTCAGATACGCAGTATTTT
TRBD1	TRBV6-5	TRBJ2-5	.	CASSLGDRVSETQYF	TGTGCCAGCAGTCTCGGGGACAGGGTATCGGAGACCCAGTACTTC
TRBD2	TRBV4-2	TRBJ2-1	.	CASSQEEGSSGTVIEQFF	TGTGCCAGCAGCCAAGAAGAAGGGTCTAGCGGGACAGTAATTGAGCAGTTCTTC
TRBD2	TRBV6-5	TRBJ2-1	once	CASRTSGSRGEQFF	TGTGCCAGCAGGACCAGCGGGAGTAGGGGTGAGCAGTTCTTC
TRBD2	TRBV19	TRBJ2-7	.	CASTLPRTSGRVTYEQYF	TGTGCCAGTACCCTCCCCAGGACTAGCGGGAGGGTGACCTACGAGCAGTACTTC
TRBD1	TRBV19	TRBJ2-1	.	CASSWGTGNEQFF	TGTGCCAGTAGCTGGGGGACAGGAAACGAGCAGTTCTTC
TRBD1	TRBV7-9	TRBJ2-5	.	CASSPDRVGLQETQYF	TGTGCCAGCAGCCCCGACAGGGTCGGTCTCCAAGAGACCCAGTACTTC
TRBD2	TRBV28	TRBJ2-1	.	CASKRLAGYNEQFF	TGTGCCAGCAAAAGGCTAGCGGGCTACAATGAGCAGTTCTTC
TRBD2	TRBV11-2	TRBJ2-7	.	CASSLAGGTYEQYF	TGTGCCAGCAGCTTAGCGGGAGGGACCTACGAGCAGTACTTC
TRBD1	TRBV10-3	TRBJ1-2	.	CAISESVGQGPYGYTF	TGTGCCATCAGTGAGTCGGTGGGACAGGGACCTTATGGCTACACCTTC
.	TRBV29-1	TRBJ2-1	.	CSVEGLVAYNEQFF	TGCAGCGTTGAAGGGTTGGTGGCATACAATGAGCAGTTCTTC
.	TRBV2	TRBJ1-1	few	CASIGVMAEAFF	TGTGCCAGCATAGGAGTGATGGCTGAAGCTTTCTTT
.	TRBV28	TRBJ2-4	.	CASSLPLGAGAKNIQYF	TGTGCCAGCAGTTTGCCCCTTGGGGCAGGGGCCAAAAACATTCAGTACTTC
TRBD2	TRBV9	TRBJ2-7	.	CASSVAGGPHEQYF	TGTGCCAGCAGCGTAGCGGGAGGGCCCCACGAGCAGTACTTC
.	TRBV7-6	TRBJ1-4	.	CASSPSGQWNEKLFF	TGTGCCAGCAGCCCCTCAGGGCAGTGGAATGAAAAACTGTTTTTT
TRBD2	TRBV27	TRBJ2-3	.	CASSWLAGGTDTQYF	TGTGCCAGCAGTTGGCTAGCGGGAGGAACAGATACGCAGTATTTT
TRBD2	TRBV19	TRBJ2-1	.	CASSLAGGSYNEQFF	TGTGCCAGTAGCCTAGCGGGGGGCTCCTACAATGAGCAGTTCTTC
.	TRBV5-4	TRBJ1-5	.	CASSLDLGEIQPQHF	TGTGCCAGCAGCTTGGACCTCGGGGAAATACAGCCCCAGCATTTT
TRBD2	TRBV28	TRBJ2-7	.	CASSSSPGLAFSYEQYF	TGTGCCAGCAGTTCCTCTCCGGGACTAGCGTTCTCCTACGAGCAGTACTTC
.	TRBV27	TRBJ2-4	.	CASSFQGPKNIQYF	TGTGCCAGCAGTTTTCAGGGTCCCAAAAACATTCAGTACTTC
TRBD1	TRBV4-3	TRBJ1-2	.	CASSQIQGAWGGYTF	TGCGCCAGCAGCCAAATACAGGGGGCCTGGGGTGGCTACACCTTC
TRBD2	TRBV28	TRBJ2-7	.	CASRRLADVPYEQYF	TGTGCCAGCAGACGACTAGCGGACGTTCCCTACGAGCAGTACTTC
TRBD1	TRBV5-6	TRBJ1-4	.	CASSLWDRGNVAEKLFF	TGTGCCAGCAGCTTGTGGGACAGGGGTAACGTGGCTGAAAAACTGTTTTTT
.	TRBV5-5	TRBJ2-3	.	CASSSSGEGTDTQYF	TGTGCCAGCAGCTCGTCGGGAGAGGGCACAGATACGCAGTATTTT
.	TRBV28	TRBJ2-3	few	CASSLLESTDTQYF	TGTGCCAGCAGTTTATTGGAGAGCACAGATACGCAGTATTTT
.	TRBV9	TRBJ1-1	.	CASSVAVGATEAFF	TGTGCCAGCAGCGTAGCCGTGGGGGCGACTGAAGCTTTCTTT
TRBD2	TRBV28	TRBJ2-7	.	CASSFSGTYEQYF	TGTGCCAGCAGTTTTAGCGGGACTTACGAGCAGTACTTC
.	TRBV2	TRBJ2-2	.	CASSRRGGKTGELFF	TGTGCCAGCAGCCGGCGGGGTGGTAAGACCGGGGAGCTGTTTTTT
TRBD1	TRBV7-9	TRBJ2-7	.	CASSHPEGQGANEQYF	TGTGCCAGCAGCCACCCCGAGGGGCAGGGGGCCAACGAGCAGTACTTC
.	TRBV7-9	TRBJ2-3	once	CASSLGDTTDTQYF	TGTGCCAGCAGCTTAGGCGACACCACAGATACGCAGTATTTT
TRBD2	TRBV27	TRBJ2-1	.	CASSITGTSAYNEQFF	TGTGCCAGCAGTATTACCGGGACTAGCGCTTACAATGAGCAGTTCTTC
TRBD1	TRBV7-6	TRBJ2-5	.	CASSLARGRGETQYF	TGTGCCAGCAGCTTAGCCAGGGGGCGCGGGGAGACCCAGTACTTC
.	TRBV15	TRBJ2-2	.	CATSPTSGELFF	TGTGCCACCAGCCCGACTTCGGGGGAGCTGTTTTTT
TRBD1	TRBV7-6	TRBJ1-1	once	CASSLLQGVEAFF	TGTGCCAGCAGCCTCTTGCAGGGGGTGGAAGCTTTCTTT
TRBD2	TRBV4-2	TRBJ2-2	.	CASSQDTSGGNTGELFF	TGTGCCAGCAGCCAAGATACAAGCGGGGGGAACACCGGGGAGCTGTTTTTT
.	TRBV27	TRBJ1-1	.	CASSSVSRAGVAFF	TGTGCCAGCAGTTCCGTGTCGCGGGCCGGTGTAGCTTTCTTT
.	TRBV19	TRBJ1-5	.	CASRPTLGSNQPQHF	TGTGCCAGTAGGCCCACCTTGGGCTCCAATCAGCCCCAGCATTTT
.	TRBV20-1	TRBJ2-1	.	CSAREKGEQFF	TGCAGTGCTAGAGAAAAGGGGGAGCAGTTCTTC
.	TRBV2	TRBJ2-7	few	CASTLADSYEQYF	TGTGCCAGCACCTTAGCGGATTCCTACGAGCAGTACTTC
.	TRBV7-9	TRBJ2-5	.	CASSLFQGSGETQYF	TGTGCCAGCAGCTTATTTCAGGGGTCGGGAGAGACCCAGTACTTC
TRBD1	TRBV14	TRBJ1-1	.	CASSQTGGAWTEAFF	TGTGCCAGCAGCCAGACAGGGGGCGCATGGACTGAAGCTTTCTTT
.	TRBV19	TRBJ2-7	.	CASNGPSYEQYF	TGTGCCAGTAATGGGCCCTCCTACGAGCAGTACTTC
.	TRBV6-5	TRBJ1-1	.	CASSYAGGNTEAFF	TGTGCCAGCAGTTATGCGGGGGGAAACACTGAAGCTTTCTTT
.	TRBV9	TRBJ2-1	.	CASSVVPFDEQFF	TGTGCCAGCAGCGTAGTCCCGTTCGATGAGCAGTTCTTC